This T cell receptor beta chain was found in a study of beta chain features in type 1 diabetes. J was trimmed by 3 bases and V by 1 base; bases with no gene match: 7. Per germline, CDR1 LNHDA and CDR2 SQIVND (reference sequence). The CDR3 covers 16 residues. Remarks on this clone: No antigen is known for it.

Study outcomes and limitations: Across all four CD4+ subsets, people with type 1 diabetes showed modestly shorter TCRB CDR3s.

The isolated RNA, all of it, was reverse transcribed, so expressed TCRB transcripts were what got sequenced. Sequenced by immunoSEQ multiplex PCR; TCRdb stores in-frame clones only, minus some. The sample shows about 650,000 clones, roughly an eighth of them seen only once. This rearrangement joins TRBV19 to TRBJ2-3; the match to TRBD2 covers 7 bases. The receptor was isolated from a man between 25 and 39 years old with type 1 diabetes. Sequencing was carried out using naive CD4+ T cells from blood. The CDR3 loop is CASSIGAAGPTDTQYF. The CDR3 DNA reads TGTGCCAGTAGTATAGGGGCAGCGGGGCCTACAGATACGCAGTATTTT.